Described below is a single TCR beta chain sequence and its context. The data stem from a study of blood T cell repertoires in COVID-19. Participants spanned ages about 18 to 90 years and resided in about 24 US areas. Assignment of participants to cohorts was predicated upon participant-reported clinical history. CDR1 and CDR2 (germline): GTSNPN, SVGIG (reference sequence). Trimming left V 0 bases short and J 0 bases short, with 9 bases between. The CDR3 has 15 residues. Produced via immunoSEQ multiplex PCR; TCRdb's table is partial and in-frame only. The data contain around 280,000 clones, around 90% of them seen just once; the ten biggest clones take up 1.7%.

Source material: PBMCs or T cells enriched from blood (not recorded which). This rearrangement joins TRBV30 to TRBJ1-3, with D possibly TRBD1 on 5 matching bases. This TCR came from a woman aged 18-29 years with acute COVID-19. The CDR3 nucleotides read TGTGCCTGGAGTGTTCGACAGAACTCTGGAAACACCATATATTTT. As protein: CAWSVRQNSGNTIYF. Filled out from reference TRBV30 and TRBJ1-3, the complete variable domain reads SQTIHQWPATLVQPVGSPLSLECTVEGTSNPNLYWYRQAAGRGLQLLFYSVGIGQISSEVPQNLSASRPQDRQFILSSKKLLLSDSGFYLCAWSVRQNSGNTIYFGEGSWLTVV.